This T cell receptor (beta chain) was captured in a study of cytotoxic CD8 clonotypes in ibrutinib-treated CLL. Study summary: Results showed roughly 25 partial and 2 complete responses; following median around 68 months, approximately 14 remained remitted, roughly twelve advanced.

The CDR3 is 17 amino acids. Unmatched junction bases numbered 10, after V lost 0 bases and J lost 6 bases. The V gene's germline CDR1 is MGHDK and CDR2 SYGVNS. This clone was detected once. Its target is unknown. Generated by immunoSEQ multiplex PCR, the TCRdb table keeps only in-frame clones and is missing some. Found here are hundreds of thousands of clones, roughly 67% of them singletons; the top ten hold 6% to 6.5%. Findings and limits, study-wide: Clonality increased at ibrutinib response and stayed stable in sustained remission. At progression, however, it fell back toward baseline. Investigators sampled sustained-remission and progressing patients at differing times.

This sequence originates from a human donor with chronic lymphocytic leukemia. The material sequenced was PBMCs, taken after 36 months of ibrutinib treatment. The chain links TRBV25-1 to TRBJ2-1, with TRBD1 matching 8 bases. The CDR3 region is CASSEYSGTGVFNEQFF. CDR3 in DNA: TGTGCCAGCAGTGAATACTCCGGGACAGGAGTGTTCAATGAGCAGTTCTTC.